The present T cell receptor (beta chain) was sequenced within a study of response to subunit inactivated influenza vaccine. Study-wide results and limits: Authors suggested seasonal influenza vaccinations each recruit few new T cells.

V was cut by 5 bases and J by 1 base, with 12 bases left in between. The germline V gene has CDR1 SGHTA and CDR2 FQGTGA. This CDR3 has 15 amino acids. This clonotype showed up just a few times. Its antigen is unidentified. MiXCR, run by TCRdb on the RT-PCR reads, gives a single entry per CDR3 protein. This sample has a few hundred thousand distinct CDR3 sequences, with around 9.9% found just once. This clonotype was obtained from a man in his fifties or sixties who received an inactivated influenza vaccine. Specimen: PBMCs from blood, collected roughly 48 days after vaccination. The chain joins TRBV7-3 to TRBJ2-1; D is possibly TRBD2 (6 bases). The CDR3 DNA is TGTGCCAGCAGCCCCGCGGGAAATTCCTACAATGAGCAGTTCTTC. Protein: CASSPAGNSYNEQFF.